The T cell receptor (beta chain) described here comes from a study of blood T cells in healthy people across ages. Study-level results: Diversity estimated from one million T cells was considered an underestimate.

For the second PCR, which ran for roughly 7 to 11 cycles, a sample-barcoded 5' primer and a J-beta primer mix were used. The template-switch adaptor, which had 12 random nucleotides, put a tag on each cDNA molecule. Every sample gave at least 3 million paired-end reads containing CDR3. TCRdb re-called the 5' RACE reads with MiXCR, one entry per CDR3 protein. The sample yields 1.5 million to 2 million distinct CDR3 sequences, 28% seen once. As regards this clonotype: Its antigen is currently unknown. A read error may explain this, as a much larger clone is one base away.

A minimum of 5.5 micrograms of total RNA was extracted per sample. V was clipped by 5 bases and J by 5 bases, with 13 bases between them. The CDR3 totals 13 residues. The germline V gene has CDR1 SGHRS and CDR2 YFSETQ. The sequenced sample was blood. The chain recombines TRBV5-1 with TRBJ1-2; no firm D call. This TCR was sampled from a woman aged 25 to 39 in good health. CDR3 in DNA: TGCGCCAGCAGGGCCGGGTCGGGGTATGGCTACACCTTC. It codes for CASRAGSGYGYTF.